This TCR beta chain was documented in a study of neoadjuvant anti-PD-1 for oral cavity cancer. V lost 2 bases and J lost 1, with 16 bases in between. This CDR3 has 17 residues. Germline V gives CDR1 SGHKS, CDR2 YYEKEE (reference sequence). Profiled with immunoSEQ multiplex PCR; TCRdb holds only in-frame clones, not every one. Of under 7,000 clones in the sample, approximately 63% are singletons; the top ten hold roughly 8.3%. The input for sequencing was tumor tissue, taken before nivolumab (anti-PD-1) treatment. The rearrangement links TRBV5-5 to TRBJ1-5, with D hard to call. This receptor was taken from a person between 40 and 80 years old with oral cavity squamous cell carcinoma. The CDR3 DNA follows: TGTGCCAGCAGCTTCTGGGGTACCAAAGGGAGCAATCAGCCCCAGCATTTT. Translation gives CASSFWGTKGSNQPQHF. The full variable domain, completed using reference TRBV5-5 and TRBJ1-5, is DAGVTQSPTHLIKTRGQQVTLRCSPISGHKSVSWYQQVLGQGPQFIFQYYEKEERGRGNFPDRFSARQFPNYSSELNVNALLLGDSALYLCASSFWGTKGSNQPQHFGDGTRLSIL.